These 26 T cell receptor beta chains were all obtained from the same sample, sequenced in a study of vaccination and CD4 T cells after COVID-19. Sample treatment: approximately 10-day PBMC culture with coronavirus spike peptide pools or control peptides (ViraFEST assay). Sequencing of DNA taken from cultured CD4+ T cells relied on the Oncomine TCR Beta short-read assay. TCRdb redid the calling of the PCR reads with MiXCR, one entry per CDR3 protein. In the table there are roughly 10,000 distinct CDR3 sequences, more than 25% of which are singletons. Their antigens are not known. Specimen: cultured CD4+ T cells from blood. The receptors stem from a human donor with COVID-19.

The chain has TRBV7-6 and TRBJ2-3; the match to TRBD1 covers 7 bases. CDR1 is SGHVS, CDR2 FNYEAQ, per germline. There are 15 residues in the CDR3. Trimming took 2 bases from V and 3 from J; bases not matched to a gene: 5. CDR3 protein: CASSLLNRGTDTQYF. DNA of the CDR3: TGTGCCAGCAGCTTACTAAACAGGGGAACAGATACGCAGTATTTT. The full variable domain, with the rest looked up from reference TRBV7-6 and TRBJ2-3, is GAGVSQSPRYKVTKRGQDVALRCDPISGHVSLYWYRQALGQGPEFLTYFNYEAQQDKSGLPNDRFSAERPEGSISTLTIQRTEQRDSAMYRCASSLLNRGTDTQYFGPGTRLTVL.

Of note for this clonotype: Relative to the germline gene, one junction end is altered; a read error may explain this. This chain links TRBV7-9 with TRBJ2-7, with a weak D call TRBD1 (5 bases). The CDR3 extends over 9 amino acids. Germline V CDR1 and CDR2: SEHNR, FQNEAQ (reference sequence). The CDR3, as DNA: TGTGCCGGCGACAGTCCATGGGACTTC. It is translated as CAGDSPWDF.

The CDR3 sequence: CASSDTGMGPQHF. In DNA, the CDR3 is TGTGCCAGCAGTGATACGGGTATGGGGCCCCAGCATTTT. This chain links TRBV6-4 with TRBJ1-5; D gene uncertain. The CDR3 is 13 amino acids. V lost 3 bases to trimming and J lost 9 bases, with 12 bases between them. Per the germline V gene, CDR1 is MRHNA and CDR2 is SNTAGT.

This clonotype occurred a few times. The CDR3 here is CASSPRSGYTEAFF. Here the CDR3 DNA reads TGTGCCAGCTCACCAAGAAGTGGGTACACTGAAGCTTTCTTT. The chain links TRBV18 to TRBJ1-1; D unclear. V gave up 2 bases and J gave up 3 bases, with 10 bases separating them. This CDR3 region has 14 residues. From germline, CDR1 is KGHSH and CDR2 LQKENI.

This clonotype is termed medium-sized. The chain combines TRBV11-2 with TRBJ2-2; the D is unclear. V lost 3 bases to trimming and J lost 2 bases, with 4 bases between them. The CDR3 runs 13 residues. Per the germline V gene, CDR1 is SGHAT and CDR2 is FQNNGV. The CDR3 loop reads CASSFVNTGELFF. The CDR3 nucleotides are TGTGCCAGCAGCTTCGTAAACACCGGGGAGCTGTTTTTT.

The chain carries TRBV2 and TRBJ1-2, with D unclear. CDR3 length: 12 amino acids. V was trimmed by 6 bases and J by 4 bases, leaving 9 bases between them. Per germline, CDR1 SNHLY and CDR2 FYNNEI. For the CDR3, the DNA is TGTGCCAGCAGGAGAGACTCCTATGGCTACACCTTC. It translates to CASRRDSYGYTF.

This clonotype showed up just a few times. The CDR3 reads CASIRPITVSGANVLTF. The DNA for the CDR3 is TGTGCCAGCATTCGACCGATTACAGTCTCTGGGGCCAACGTCCTGACTTTC. The chain couples TRBV2 to TRBJ2-6; no clear D. The germline CDR1 and CDR2 sequences are SNHLY and FYNNEI. V was shortened by 7 bases and J by 0 bases, with 16 bases between the two germline ends. This CDR3 region has 17 residues.

The rearrangement uses TRBV12-3 or TRBV12-4 and TRBJ2-4; 8 nucleotides agree with TRBD1. The V gene end was trimmed by 4 bases and the J gene end by 5 bases; junction bases not matched to a gene: 10. This CDR3 is built from 16 residues. CDR3 sequence reads: CASSSWTGIGENIQYF. The CDR3 region has the DNA TGTGCCAGCAGTTCCTGGACAGGGATTGGGGAAAACATTCAGTACTTC.

This clonotype was seen a handful of times. This chain uses TRBV20-1 with TRBJ2-7, with 7 bases identical to TRBD1. CDR1 and CDR2 (germline): DFQATT, SNEGSKA (reference sequence). The CDR3 runs to 13 residues. The CDR3 sequence: CSTTSRGTYEQYF. The CDR3 DNA is TGCAGCACCACTTCCAGGGGGACCTACGAGCAGTACTTC.

The chain is built from TRBV5-1 and TRBJ2-7, with D unclear. V was trimmed by 3 bases and J by 1 base, leaving 11 bases between them. Germline V gene data show CDR1 as SGHRS and CDR2 as YFSETQ. The CDR3 totals 14 residues. The CDR3 DNA reads as TGCGCCAGCAGCTCACGGACGGTATCCTACGAGCAGTACTTC. This codes for CASSSRTVSYEQYF.

In its sample, this clonotype was seen a few times. This sequence joins TRBV2 and TRBJ2-7, with 14 bases identical to TRBD2. The germline V gene encodes CDR1 SNHLY and CDR2 FYNNEI. This CDR3 spans 14 amino acids. V lost 6 bases to trimming and J lost 6 bases; unmatched junction nucleotides: 4. This CDR3 reads CASRAGTSGGEQYF. The CDR3 DNA sequence: TGTGCCAGCAGGGCCGGGACTAGCGGGGGCGAGCAGTACTTC.

This clonotype turned up a few times. V is TRBV2 and J is TRBJ1-3; D uncertain. Germline values: CDR1 SNHLY, CDR2 FYNNEI. The CDR3 runs 13 residues. V was trimmed by 6 bases and J by 9 bases, leaving 15 bases between them. Here the CDR3 reads CASRSSPQTTIYF. Here the CDR3 DNA reads TGTGCCAGCAGGAGTAGCCCCCAGACCACCATATATTTT.

The gene calls are TRBV27 and TRBJ2-7; perhaps TRBD2 as D (7 bases). This CDR3 comprises 16 residues. Germline V gives CDR1 MNHEY, CDR2 SMNVEV (reference sequence). V was shortened by 7 bases and J by 5 bases, with 24 bases between the two germline ends. Here the CDR3 reads CASNGRGGLLADEQYF. The CDR3 DNA sequence: TGTGCCAGCAATGGGAGGGGGGGGCTACTAGCCGACGAGCAGTACTTC.

The chain couples TRBV19 to TRBJ1-2; no firm D call. Germline values: CDR1 LNHDA, CDR2 SQIVND (reference sequence). The CDR3 contains 10 residues. V was clipped by 7 bases and J by 1 base, with 1 base between them. The CDR3 region is CASNNYGYTF. The CDR3 DNA reads as TGTGCCAGTAATAACTATGGCTACACCTTC.

This clonotype was seen only a few times. The chain employs TRBV6-1 and TRBJ1-5; D is possibly TRBD1 (5 bases). CDR1 is MNHNS and CDR2 is SASEGT in the germline V gene. This CDR3 has 15 residues. V lost 7 bases, J lost 0 bases, and 13 bases lay in between. The CDR3 nucleotides read TGTGCCAGCATTCGGGGACTCCATAGCAATCAGCCCCAGCATTTT. Encoded protein: CASIRGLHSNQPQHF.

The rearrangement uses TRBV2 and TRBJ2-5; D gene uncertain. Germline loops: CDR1 SNHLY, CDR2 FYNNEI. The CDR3 sequence is 18 residues long. Trimming took 8 bases from V and 0 from J, leaving 25 bases between them. CDR3 coding DNA: TGTGCCAGCGTCAGGCTAGGGCAGTCAGCTCGGTACCAAGAGACCCAGTACTTC. This encodes CASVRLGQSARYQETQYF.

This clonotype was observed a few times. The V and J genes are TRBV30 and TRBJ1-5; TRBD1 might be the D (6 bases). Germline V gene sequence: CDR1 GTSNPN, CDR2 SVGIG (reference sequence). CDR3 length: 17 amino acids. V lost 4 bases, J lost 2 bases, and 21 bases lay in between. The CDR3 protein is CAWTPTAGGGGNQPQHF. CDR3 coding DNA: TGTGCCTGGACTCCTACCGCTGGGGGCGGCGGCAATCAGCCCCAGCATTTT.

The gene calls are TRBV19 and TRBJ2-5; 8 bases are shared with TRBD1. CDR3 length: 16 amino acids. J gave up 0 bases and V 4 bases, and 7 bases lay outside the gene matches. Germline CDR1 is LNHDA and CDR2 is SQIVND (reference sequence). CDR3 nucleotides: TGTGCCAGTAGTACCGAAGACAGGGGTGACCAAGAGACCCAGTACTTC. Its protein product is CASSTEDRGDQETQYF.

The chain joins TRBV7-2 to TRBJ2-1; TRBD2 matches 9 bases. Germline V gives CDR1 SGHTA, CDR2 FQGNSA. The CDR3 length is 15 residues. V gave up 5 bases and J gave up 6 bases; unmatched junction bases: 8. CDR3 nucleotide sequence: TGTGCCAGCAGCCCCCCCGGGACTAGCTCCAATGAGCAGTTCTTC. It codes for CASSPPGTSSNEQFF.

This clonotype has only a few counts. This chain links TRBV19 with TRBJ1-6; D remains unclear. Germline-derived CDR1 and CDR2 are LNHDA and SQIVND (reference sequence). The CDR3 has 15 residues. Trimming took 5 bases from V and 7 from J, leaving 15 bases between them. The CDR3 region has the DNA TGTGCCAGTAGTGCCGCCGTCGGATTGAATTCACCCCTCCACTTT. Its translation: CASSAAVGLNSPLHF.

The gene calls are TRBV23-1 and TRBJ2-5; no reliable D call. TRBV23-1 is given ORF status, its function remaining uncertain. The CDR3 covers 12 residues. Trimming left V 11 bases short and J 4 bases short, with 14 bases between. DNA of the CDR3: TGCGCCGGCCTTCGGGTGGCAGAGACCCAGTACTTC. Amino acid sequence: CAGLRVAETQYF.

The CDR3 spells CSAIAGGPGNEQFF. CDR3 coding DNA: TGCAGTGCTATAGCGGGGGGGCCAGGGAATGAGCAGTTCTTC. V and J are TRBV20-1 and TRBJ2-1; TRBD2 matches 11 bases. V lost 4 bases, J lost 7 bases, and 6 bases stayed unmatched. Germline CDR1 and CDR2: DFQATT and SNEGSKA (reference sequence). This CDR3 is 14 amino acids long.

This clonotype was observed a handful of times. The chain recombines TRBV19 with TRBJ1-5; tentatively, D is TRBD1 (5 bases). Germline-derived CDR1 and CDR2 are LNHDA and SQIVND (reference sequence). V gave up 8 bases and J gave up 0 bases, with 14 bases separating them. The CDR3 extends over 15 amino acids. The CDR3 coding sequence is TGTGCCAGTCACCCGGGACTTAATAGCAATCAGCCCCAGCATTTT. Protein product: CASHPGLNSNQPQHF. The variable domain in full, completed from reference TRBV19 and TRBJ1-5, reads DGGITQSPKYLFRKEGQNVTLSCEQNLNHDAMYWYRQDPGQGLRLIYYSQIVNDFQKGDIAEGYSVSREKKESFPLTVTSAQKNPTAFYLCASHPGLNSNQPQHFGDGTRLSIL.

A few counts support this clonotype. This chain links TRBV7-2 with TRBJ1-2; TRBD1 matches 7 bases. With 1 base clipped from V and 5 bases from J, the junction kept 7 bases outside the gene matches. The CDR3 is 15 amino acids. Germline values: CDR1 SGHTA, CDR2 FQGNSA. The CDR3 sequence is CASSLVGTDVYGYTF. The DNA of the CDR3 is TGTGCCAGCAGCTTAGTTGGGACAGACGTATATGGCTACACCTTC.

This clonotype came up a few times. V and J are TRBV19 and TRBJ2-1, with D uncertain. Germline values: CDR1 LNHDA, CDR2 SQIVND (reference sequence). This CDR3 has 11 amino acids. V dropped 6 bases and J dropped 2 bases, with 2 bases sitting between them. Here the CDR3 DNA reads TGTGCCAGTAGGGCCTACAATGAGCAGTTCTTC. This encodes CASRAYNEQFF.

This clonotype was observed once. This chain joins TRBV7-2 and TRBJ1-2; 10 bases are shared with TRBD1. The CDR3 runs 15 residues. Germline loops: CDR1 SGHTA, CDR2 FQGNSA. V lost 4 bases to trimming and J lost 13 bases; unmatched junction nucleotides: 15. This chain's CDR3 is CASSSDPGTGDVRTF. The CDR3 nucleotides are TGTGCCAGCAGCTCCGACCCCGGGACAGGGGACGTCCGCACCTTC. Full variable domain (remainder filled in from reference TRBV7-2 and TRBJ1-2): GAGVSQSPSNKVTEKGKDVELRCDPISGHTALYWYRQSLGQGLEFLIYFQGNSAPDKSGLPSDRFSAERTGGSVSTLTIQRTQQEDSAVYLCASSSDPGTGDVRTFGSGTRLTVV.